Listed below are T cell receptor beta chains from one sample, sequenced in a study of PD-1 blockade in mismatch repair-deficient tumors. TCRdb's table, derived via immunoSEQ multiplex PCR, lists solely in-frame clones and lacks some. In the table there are just under 80,000 clones, roughly 80% of which are singletons. The sequences come from peripheral blood, collected 44 weeks after starting pembrolizumab. These receptor sequences come from an adult with mismatch repair-deficient cancer. The conserved cysteine and the conserved F or W are not part of the CDR3 here.

v_call cdr3_aa
TRBV19 ASSIERGTTDTQY
TRBV6-6 ASRGQVEPQH
TRBV27 ASSLSGRSWETQY
TRBV29-1 SASPRGAGNTIY
TRBV5-4 ASSGYLAGGKETQY
TRBV7-6 ASSLGERNTDTQY
TRBV25-1 ASSRGTGDGNQPQH
TRBV5-1 ASSLVAGGHEQY
TRBV28 ASSSQRPGANVLT
TRBV27 ATSLGQHTGELF
TRBV29-1 SVESSGSPYEQY
TRBV10-1 ATLPVSGTYNEQF
TRBV29-1 SVGPDTDTQY
TRBV29-1 SVSRGPNEQF
TRBV19 ASSPGQGLMNTEAF
TRBV7-8 ASSLLDLQPQH